This TCR beta chain comes out of a study of CD8 T cells in Susac syndrome (dated by TCRdb to 2018 to 2020). At the level of the whole study: Repertoire sequencing was used to test whether CD8+ T cell activation and differentiation in Susac syndrome was antigen driven.

RNA was extracted using the RNeasy kit, and about 0.45 to 1 ug of the RNA was reverse transcribed with random hexamers. The immunoSEQ multiplex PCR assay, covering 54 Vbeta and 13 Jbeta segments, was used to amplify TCR beta CDR3 regions. PCR amplification bias was corrected using a synthetic template baseline for primer optimization and computational correction. Under the source paper's analysis protocol: Reads were assigned to V, D and J genes according to IMGT and analyzed in immunoSEQ Analyzer, with only productive sequences retained. To calculate clonality, Shannon entropy was normalized by log2 of the number of productive unique sequences and then subtracted from one. Public and private clones were assessed among the 100 most prevalent clones of each patient and control. Clones were defined as Susac-specific when absent from the healthy and MS cohorts, from some 1,100 published viral clones and from other ImmuneACCESS disease sequences. TCRdb applied fastp at Q25 and MiXCR to the public reads, then kept only in-frame beta chains. Rows with one shared CDR3 protein collapse into an entry with the most common genes and DNA. The V and J calls follow TCRdb's processing rather than the paper's. This sample comprises about 250,000 distinct CDR3 sequences, around 93% of them detected only once. The ten largest account for 0.07% to 0.09% of the sample.

High-throughput TCR beta sequencing profiled peripheral blood CD8+ and CD4+ T cells from healthy donors, Susac syndrome patients and multiple sclerosis patients. Treatment-naive patients with stable or active relapsing-remitting disease fulfilling revised McDonald criteria were used as multiple sclerosis controls. Bulk CD8+ and CD4+ T cells were purified by magnetic negative isolation, whereas CD8+ TEMRA cells were enriched by FACS. Blood was drawn into EDTA tubes, processed within 24 hours, and PBMCs were isolated by density gradient centrifugation. PBMCs intended for TCR sequencing were cryopreserved in liquid nitrogen and were subsequently thawed in a 37 degrees C water bath. The sorted or isolated CD4+, CD8+ and CD8+ TEMRA cells had a purity of 90% or higher. The germline V gene specifies LGHNA as CDR1 and YNFKEQ as CDR2. Counted from cysteine to phenylalanine, this CDR3 has 14 amino acids. The sequence is cut down to CDR3 DNA, 42 bases in frame from base 1. V is cut by 1 base and J by 2 bases, and the space between the germline ends is 7 bases.

Paper-wide results and their limitations: The TCR sequencing and HLA analysis was acknowledged to have included a relatively small number of individuals.

In the case of this clonotype: This clone's antigen is unknown. Nothing much larger sits one base from this clone, and base qualities are not available.

Material: CD4+ T cells from PBMCs. This receptor was identified in a human donor with multiple sclerosis. The chain is encoded by TRBV4-2 joined to TRBJ2-3, with no confidently assigned D gene. The CDR3 is CASSQGSSTDTQYF. DNA sequence: TGTGCCAGCAGCCAAGGGTCATCCACAGATACGCAGTATTTT.